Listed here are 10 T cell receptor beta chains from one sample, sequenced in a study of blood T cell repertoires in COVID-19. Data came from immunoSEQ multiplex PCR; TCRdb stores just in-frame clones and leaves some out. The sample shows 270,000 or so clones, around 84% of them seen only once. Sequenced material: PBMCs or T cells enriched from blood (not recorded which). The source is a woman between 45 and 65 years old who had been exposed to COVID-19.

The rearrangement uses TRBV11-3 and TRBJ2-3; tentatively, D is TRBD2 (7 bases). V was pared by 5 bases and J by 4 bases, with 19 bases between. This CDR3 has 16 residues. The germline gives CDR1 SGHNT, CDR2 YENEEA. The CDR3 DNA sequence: TGTGCCAGCAGCCAGTGGTCCGCGGGGGCCCCAGATACGCAGTATTTT. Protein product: CASSQWSAGAPDTQYF.

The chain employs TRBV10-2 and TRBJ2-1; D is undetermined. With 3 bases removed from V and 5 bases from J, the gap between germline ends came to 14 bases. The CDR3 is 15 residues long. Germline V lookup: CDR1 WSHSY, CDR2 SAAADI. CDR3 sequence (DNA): TGCGCCAGCAGTGATTGGCGACTGGATAACAATGAGCAGTTCTTC. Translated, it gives CASSDWRLDNNEQFF.

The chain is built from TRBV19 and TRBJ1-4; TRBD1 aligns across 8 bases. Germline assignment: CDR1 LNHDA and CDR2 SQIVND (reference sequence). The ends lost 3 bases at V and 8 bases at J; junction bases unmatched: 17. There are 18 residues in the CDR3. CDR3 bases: TGTGCCAGTAGTATGGGGAAGCAGGGGGCGCGCACGGGGGAAAAACTGTTTTTT. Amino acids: CASSMGKQGARTGEKLFF.

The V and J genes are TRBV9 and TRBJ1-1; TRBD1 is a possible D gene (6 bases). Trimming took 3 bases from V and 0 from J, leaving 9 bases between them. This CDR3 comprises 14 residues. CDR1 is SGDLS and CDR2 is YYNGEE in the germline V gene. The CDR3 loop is CASSGPGVNTEAFF. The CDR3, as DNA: TGTGCCAGCAGCGGTCCAGGGGTGAACACTGAAGCTTTCTTT.

The CDR3 region is CASSLSRGRNTIYF. The CDR3 DNA is TGTGCCAGCAGCTTAAGCAGGGGCAGGAACACCATATATTTT. The chain joins TRBV11-2 to TRBJ1-3; D may be TRBD1 (6 bases). Trimming shortened V by 2 bases and J by 7 bases, and 12 bases separated the two germline ends. The CDR3 is made up of 14 amino acids. Looked up from germline, CDR1 is SGHAT and CDR2 is FQNNGV.

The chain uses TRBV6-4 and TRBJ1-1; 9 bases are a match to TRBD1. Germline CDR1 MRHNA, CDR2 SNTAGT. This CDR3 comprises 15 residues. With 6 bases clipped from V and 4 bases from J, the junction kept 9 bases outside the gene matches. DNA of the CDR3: TGTGCCAGCAGAGAACAGGGGGCGCCGGTCACTGAAGCTTTCTTT. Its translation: CASREQGAPVTEAFF.

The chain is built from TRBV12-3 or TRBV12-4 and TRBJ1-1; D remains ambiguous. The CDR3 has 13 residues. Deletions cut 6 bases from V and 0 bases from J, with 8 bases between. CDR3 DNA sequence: TGTGCCAGCAGCTACAGTATGAACACTGAAGCTTTCTTT. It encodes CASSYSMNTEAFF.

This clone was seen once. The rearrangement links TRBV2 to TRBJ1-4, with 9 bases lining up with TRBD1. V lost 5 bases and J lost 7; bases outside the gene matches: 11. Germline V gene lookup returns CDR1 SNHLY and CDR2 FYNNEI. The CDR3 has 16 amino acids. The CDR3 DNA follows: TGTGCCAGCAGTCCCCTGGGAGACAGGGGGAGTGAAAAACTGTTTTTT. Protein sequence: CASSPLGDRGSEKLFF.

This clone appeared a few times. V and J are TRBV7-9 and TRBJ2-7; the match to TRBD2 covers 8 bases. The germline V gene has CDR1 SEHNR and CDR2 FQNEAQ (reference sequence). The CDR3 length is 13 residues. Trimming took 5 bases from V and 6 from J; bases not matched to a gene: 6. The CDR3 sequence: CASSPPSGSEQYF. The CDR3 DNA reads TGTGCCAGCAGCCCCCCAAGCGGGAGCGAGCAGTACTTC.

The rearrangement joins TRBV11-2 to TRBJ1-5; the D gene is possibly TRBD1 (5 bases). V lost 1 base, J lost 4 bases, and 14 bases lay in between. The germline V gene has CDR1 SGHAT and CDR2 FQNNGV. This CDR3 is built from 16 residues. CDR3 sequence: CASSLVGGLRNQPQHF. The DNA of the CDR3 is TGTGCCAGCAGCTTAGTTGGGGGACTTCGGAATCAGCCCCAGCATTTT.